The 10 T cell receptor beta chains presented below share a single source sample, sequenced in a study of response to subunit inactivated influenza vaccine. TCRdb redid the calling of the RT-PCR reads with MiXCR, one entry per CDR3 protein. The profile shows about 650,000 distinct CDR3 sequences, 15% to 17% of them singletons. The sample here was PBMCs from blood, taken roughly 12 days after vaccination. Receptors originate from a man aged 45-65 years who received an inactivated influenza vaccine.

This clonotype was counted once. The chain carries TRBV9 and TRBJ2-5, with 15 bases that match TRBD2. The germline V gene encodes CDR1 SGDLS and CDR2 YYNGEE. This CDR3 has 17 amino acids. V shed 3 bases and J 1 base; nucleotides not matched to a gene: 4. CDR3 sequence (DNA): TGTGCCAGCAGCGCCGGGACTAGCGGGAGGCTCCAAGAGACCCAGTACTTC. Amino acid sequence: CASSAGTSGRLQETQYF.

This chain links TRBV7-9 with TRBJ2-7, with 7 positions matching TRBD1. CDR3 size: 16 residues. Per the germline V gene, CDR1 is SEHNR and CDR2 is FQNEAQ (reference sequence). V dropped 5 bases and J dropped 2; count of bases not matched to a gene: 12. The CDR3 DNA is TGTGCCAGCAGCCGAGTAGGGGGCGACAGAACCTACGAGCAGTACTTC. This encodes CASSRVGGDRTYEQYF.

The chain combines TRBV28 with TRBJ2-5; D is unresolved. CDR1 MDHEN and CDR2 SYDVKM come from the germline V gene. Trimming took 5 bases from V and 1 from J, leaving 11 bases between them. The CDR3 totals 14 residues. CDR3 region: CASSPEHVQETQYF. CDR3 DNA sequence: TGTGCCAGCAGTCCTGAACACGTCCAAGAGACCCAGTACTTC.

V usage is TRBV6-5 and J usage is TRBJ2-7; 11 nucleotides align to TRBD1. After removal of 2 bases from V and 4 bases from J, the junction contained 4 bases not matched to a gene. Germline-derived CDR1 and CDR2 are MNHEY and SVGAGI. The CDR3 sequence is 15 residues long. The CDR3 sequence: CASSYRDRGGYEQYF. The CDR3 DNA reads as TGTGCCAGCAGTTACCGGGACAGGGGGGGATACGAGCAGTACTTC.

This chain's CDR3 is CASGRDRGSYEQFF. The CDR3, as DNA: TGCGCCAGCGGGAGGGACAGGGGTAGCTATGAGCAGTTCTTC. The V and J genes are TRBV5-1 and TRBJ2-1, with 10 bases identical to TRBD1. Germline V gives CDR1 SGHRS, CDR2 YFSETQ. V gave up 7 bases and J gave up 8 bases; unmatched junction bases: 9. The CDR3 loop spans 14 amino acids.

Only a few counts were recorded for this clonotype. The genes are TRBV7-9 and TRBJ2-7; 8 positions match TRBD2. CDR1 and CDR2 from the germline V gene are SEHNR and FQNEAQ (reference sequence). Unmatched junction bases numbered 11, after V lost 5 bases and J lost 2 bases. The CDR3 length is 16 residues. The CDR3, as DNA: TGTGCCAGCAGCCGAAGCCGGACTAGCCGAGCCTACGAGCAGTACTTC. As protein: CASSRSRTSRAYEQYF.

This clonotype occurred many times. This chain uses TRBV6-5 with TRBJ2-7; D may be TRBD2 (5 bases). This CDR3 has 15 amino acids. V lost 0 bases and J 6 bases, leaving 15 bases between the germline ends. Germline CDR1 and CDR2: MNHEY and SVGAGI. In DNA, the CDR3 is TGTGCCAGCAGTTACTCTCTGGGAGATAAATCCGAGCAGTACTTC. Its protein is CASSYSLGDKSEQYF.

This clonotype was counted only a few times. The chain recombines TRBV20-1 with TRBJ2-5; 12 bases agree with TRBD2. In germline, CDR1 is DFQATT, CDR2 SNEGSKA (reference sequence). There are 15 residues in the CDR3. Trimming cost V 2 bases and J 4 bases; bases outside gene matches: 5. CDR3 in amino acids: CSARLAGGPGETQYF. CDR3 in DNA: TGCAGTGCTAGACTAGCGGGAGGGCCCGGAGAGACCCAGTACTTC.

This chain connects TRBV6-5 to TRBJ1-5; no reliable D call. This CDR3 contains 15 residues. Germline V gives CDR1 MNHEY, CDR2 SVGAGI. Trimming shortened V by 0 bases and J by 2 bases, and 8 bases separated the two germline ends. The CDR3, as DNA: TGTGCCAGCAGTTACTCGTGGGAACGCAATCAGCCCCAGCATTTT. Its translation: CASSYSWERNQPQHF.

This chain uses TRBV4-3 with TRBJ2-5; D is unclear. The V gene lost 0 bases and the J gene lost 6 bases, with 11 bases spanning the gap. This CDR3 spans 14 amino acids. CDR1 is LGHNA, CDR2 YSLEER, per germline. The chain's CDR3 is CASSQDKSWKTQYF. In DNA, the CDR3 is TGCGCCAGCAGCCAAGATAAGTCTTGGAAGACCCAGTACTTC.